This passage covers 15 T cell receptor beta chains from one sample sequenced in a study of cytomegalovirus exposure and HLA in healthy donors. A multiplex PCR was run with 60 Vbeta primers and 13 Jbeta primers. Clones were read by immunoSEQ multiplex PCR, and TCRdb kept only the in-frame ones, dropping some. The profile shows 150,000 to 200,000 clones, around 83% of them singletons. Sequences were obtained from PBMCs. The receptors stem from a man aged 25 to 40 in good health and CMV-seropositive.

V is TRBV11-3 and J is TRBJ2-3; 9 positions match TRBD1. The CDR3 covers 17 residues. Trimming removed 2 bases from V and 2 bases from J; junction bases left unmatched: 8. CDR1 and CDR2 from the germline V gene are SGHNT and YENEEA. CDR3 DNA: TGTGCCAGCAGCTTAAGTCCGGGACAGGGCAACACAGATACGCAGTATTTT. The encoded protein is CASSLSPGQGNTDTQYF.

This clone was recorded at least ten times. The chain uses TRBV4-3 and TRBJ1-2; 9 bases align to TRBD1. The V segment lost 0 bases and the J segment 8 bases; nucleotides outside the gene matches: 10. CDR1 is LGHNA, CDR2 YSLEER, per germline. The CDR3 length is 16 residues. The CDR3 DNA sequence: TGCGCCAGCAGCCAAGATGGTTTACAGGGGGCAAAGGGCTACACCTTC. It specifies CASSQDGLQGAKGYTF.

The CDR3 DNA sequence: TGTGCCAGCAGCCCAGGGATAGACAGGGGAGCTTGGGGCTACACCTTC. Protein: CASSPGIDRGAWGYTF. The V call is TRBV7-2, the J call TRBJ1-2; 8 nucleotides match TRBD1. The CDR3 extends over 16 amino acids. The germline gives CDR1 SGHTA, CDR2 FQGNSA. Losses at the gene ends were 5 bases for V and 8 bases for J; bases not matched to a gene: 16.

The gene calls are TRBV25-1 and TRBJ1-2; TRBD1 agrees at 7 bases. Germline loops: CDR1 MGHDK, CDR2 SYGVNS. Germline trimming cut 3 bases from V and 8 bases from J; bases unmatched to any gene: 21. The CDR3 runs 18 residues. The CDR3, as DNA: TGTGCCAGCAGTGACGGAATTCCACAGGGGCTAGGTGCCCGGGGCTACACCTTC. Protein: CASSDGIPQGLGARGYTF.

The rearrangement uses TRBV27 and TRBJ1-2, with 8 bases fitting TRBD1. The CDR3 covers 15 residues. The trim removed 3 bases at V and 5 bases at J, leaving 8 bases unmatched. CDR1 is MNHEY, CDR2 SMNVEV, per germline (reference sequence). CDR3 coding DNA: TGTGCCAGCAGTTTGGTCGGGACAGGCGTTTATGGCTACACCTTC. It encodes CASSLVGTGVYGYTF.

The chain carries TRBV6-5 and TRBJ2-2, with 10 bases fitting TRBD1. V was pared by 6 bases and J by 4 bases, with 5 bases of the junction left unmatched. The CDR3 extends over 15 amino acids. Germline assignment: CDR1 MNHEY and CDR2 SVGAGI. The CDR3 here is CASSWDRGPTGELFF. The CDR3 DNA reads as TGTGCCAGCAGCTGGGACAGGGGCCCCACCGGGGAGCTGTTTTTT.

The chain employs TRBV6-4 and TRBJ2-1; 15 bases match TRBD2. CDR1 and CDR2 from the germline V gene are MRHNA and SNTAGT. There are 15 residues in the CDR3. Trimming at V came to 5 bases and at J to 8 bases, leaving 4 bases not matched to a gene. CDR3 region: CASSSWTSGRDEQFF. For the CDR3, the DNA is TGTGCCAGCAGTTCGTGGACTAGCGGGAGGGATGAGCAGTTCTTC.

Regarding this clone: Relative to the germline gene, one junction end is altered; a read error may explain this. CDR3 sequence: CSSGLGGEKLFF. In DNA form, the CDR3 reads TGTTCCAGCGGTCTCGGGGGTGAAAAACTGTTTTTT. The J gene is TRBJ1-4, the V gene TRBV7-9; a weak D match, TRBD1 (5 bases). There are 12 residues in the CDR3. Germline assignment: CDR1 SEHNR and CDR2 FQNEAQ (reference sequence).

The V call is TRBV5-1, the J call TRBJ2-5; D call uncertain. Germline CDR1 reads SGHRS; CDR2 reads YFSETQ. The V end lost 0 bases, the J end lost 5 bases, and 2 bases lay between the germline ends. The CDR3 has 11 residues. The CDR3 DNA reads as TGCGCCAGCAGCTTGGCGGAGACCCAGTACTTC. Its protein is CASSLAETQYF.

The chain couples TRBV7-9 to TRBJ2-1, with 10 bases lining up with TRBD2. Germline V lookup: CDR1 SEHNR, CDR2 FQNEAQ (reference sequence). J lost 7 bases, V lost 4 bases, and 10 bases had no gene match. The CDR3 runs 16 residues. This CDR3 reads CASSSVTSGNGNEQFF. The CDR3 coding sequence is TGTGCCAGCAGCTCCGTTACTAGCGGGAACGGGAATGAGCAGTTCTTC.

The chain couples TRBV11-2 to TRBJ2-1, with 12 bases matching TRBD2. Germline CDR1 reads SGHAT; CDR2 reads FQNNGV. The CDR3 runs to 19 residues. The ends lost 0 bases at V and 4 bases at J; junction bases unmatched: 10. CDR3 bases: TGTGCCAGCAGCTTAGATCGACGACTAGCGGGAGTTCAGTACAATGAGCAGTTCTTC. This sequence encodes CASSLDRRLAGVQYNEQFF.

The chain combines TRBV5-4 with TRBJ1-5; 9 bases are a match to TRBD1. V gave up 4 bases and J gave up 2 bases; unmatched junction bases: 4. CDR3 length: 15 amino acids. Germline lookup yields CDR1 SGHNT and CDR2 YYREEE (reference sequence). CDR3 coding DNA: TGTGCCAGCAGCCCGGGACAGGGCGGCAATCAGCCCCAGCATTTT. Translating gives CASSPGQGGNQPQHF.

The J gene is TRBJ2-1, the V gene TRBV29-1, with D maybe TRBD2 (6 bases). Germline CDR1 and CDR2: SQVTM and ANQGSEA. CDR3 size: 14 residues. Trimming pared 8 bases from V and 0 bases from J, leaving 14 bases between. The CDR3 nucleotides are TGCAGCTTCCTGTTGACTAGCTCCTACAATGAGCAGTTCTTC. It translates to CSFLLTSSYNEQFF.

DNA for the CDR3: TGTGCCTGGAGTGGGGGACAAAAAGGGGCTGAAGCTTTCTTT. Its protein product is CAWSGGQKGAEAFF. The gene calls are TRBV30 and TRBJ1-1, with a tentative D call TRBD1 (6 bases). The CDR3 contains 14 residues. V was shortened by 1 base and J by 6 bases, with 15 bases between the two germline ends. CDR1 is GTSNPN, CDR2 SVGIG, per germline (reference sequence).

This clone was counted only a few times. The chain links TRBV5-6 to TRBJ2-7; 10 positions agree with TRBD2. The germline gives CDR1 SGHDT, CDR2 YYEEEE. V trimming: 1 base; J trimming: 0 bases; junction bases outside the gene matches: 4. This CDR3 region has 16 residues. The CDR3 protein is CASSLLLAGSSYEQYV. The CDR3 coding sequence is TGTGCCAGCAGCTTGCTACTAGCGGGGAGCTCCTACGAGCAGTACGTC.